The TCR beta chain under discussion was sequenced for a study of blood T cell repertoires in COVID-19. Across the study: Donors in the United States, Italy and Spain gave samples during acute or convalescent COVID-19.

Repertoires were generated with immunoSEQ multiplex PCR, while TCRdb's copy carries only in-frame clones and drops some. The repertoire consists of over 250,000 clones, with approximately 85% occurring once and the leading ten covering roughly 9.6%. V was trimmed by 7 bases and J by 4 bases, leaving 14 bases between them. CDR1 and CDR2 from the germline V gene are SGHKS and YYEKEE (reference sequence). The CDR3 runs 13 residues. Material for sequencing was peripheral blood. The gene calls are TRBV5-5 and TRBJ2-5, with a weak D call TRBD2 (6 bases). The TCR was taken from a woman in her 70s with acute or convalescent COVID-19. CDR3 nucleotide sequence: TGTGCCAGCGGCGGGACCCCTCGAGAGACCCAGTACTTC. This translates into CASGGTPRETQYF.